These 8 T cell receptor beta chains came from one sample sequenced in a study of T cell responses to AZD1222 COVID-19 vaccine. Assay used: immunoSEQ multiplex PCR; TCRdb lists only in-frame clones, some missing. The table includes about 60,000 clones, around 80% detected once. This sample comprised peripheral blood, obtained 28 days after the second AZD1222 dose. These receptors all come from an adult who received the AZD1222 COVID-19 vaccine.

V usage is TRBV7-8 and J usage is TRBJ2-7; 8 positions agree with TRBD2. Per germline, CDR1 SGHVS and CDR2 FQNEAQ. With V trimmed by 4 bases and J by 1 base, 3 bases remained unmatched. This CDR3 has 14 amino acids. Here the CDR3 DNA reads TGTGCCAGCAGCTACGCGGGGGGATCCTACGAGCAGTACTTC. Amino acids: CASSYAGGSYEQYF.

J is TRBJ2-3 and V is TRBV11-2; 8 bases line up with TRBD2. This CDR3 region has 15 residues. Trimming took 5 bases from V and 1 from J; bases not matched to a gene: 5. Germline V gene data show CDR1 as SGHAT and CDR2 as FQNNGV. CDR3 in amino acids: CASSPFSGGTDTQYF. In DNA, the CDR3 is TGTGCCAGCAGCCCCTTTAGCGGGGGCACAGATACGCAGTATTTT.

The chain is built from TRBV6-1 and TRBJ1-3; 7 bases agree with TRBD1. Germline V gene lookup returns CDR1 MNHNS and CDR2 SASEGT. Trimming cost V 1 base and J 3 bases; bases outside gene matches: 12. This CDR3 spans 18 amino acids. The CDR3 region is CASSEVAPTGADGNTIYF. In DNA form, the CDR3 reads TGTGCCAGCAGTGAAGTCGCTCCAACAGGGGCTGATGGAAACACCATATATTTT.

The CDR3 loop reads CASSQDQVAGGAPDTQYF. The CDR3 nucleotides read TGTGCCAGCAGCCAAGATCAAGTGGCAGGGGGCGCCCCAGATACGCAGTATTTT. The V call is TRBV4-2, the J call TRBJ2-3; 8 positions match TRBD1. Germline V gives CDR1 LGHNA, CDR2 YNFKEQ. The CDR3 covers 18 residues. Losses at the gene ends were 0 bases for V and 4 bases for J; bases not matched to a gene: 12.

This clone was seen only a few times. The chain joins TRBV5-1 to TRBJ2-1, with TRBD2 as a possible D gene (6 bases). Germline CDR1 is SGHRS and CDR2 is YFSETQ. The CDR3 runs to 15 residues. The germline V and J ends were trimmed by 0 bases and 9 bases, with 16 bases remaining between them. CDR3 DNA: TGCGCCAGCAGCTTGGCGACTAGTAGGAGGAGTGAGCAGTTCTTC. Translation gives CASSLATSRRSEQFF.

The chain couples TRBV19 to TRBJ1-2; 7 positions match TRBD1. Per the germline V gene, CDR1 is LNHDA and CDR2 is SQIVND (reference sequence). The trim removed 4 bases at V and 3 bases at J, leaving 8 bases unmatched. CDR3 size: 15 residues. The CDR3 here is CASSNPGTADYGYTF. In DNA, the CDR3 is TGTGCCAGTAGTAACCCCGGGACAGCGGACTATGGCTACACCTTC.

This clone has just one count. CDR3 amino acids: CASNSQGHQETQYF. The CDR3 nucleotides are TGTGCCAGCAACAGCCAGGGGCACCAAGAGACCCAGTACTTC. V is TRBV2 and J is TRBJ2-5, with D possibly matching TRBD1 (6 bases). This CDR3 is built from 14 residues. Germline CDR1 reads SNHLY; CDR2 reads FYNNEI. The V end lost 7 bases, the J end lost 0 bases, and 12 bases lay between the germline ends.

The V and J genes are TRBV3-1 (or the pseudogene TRBV3-2) and TRBJ2-3, with TRBD2 identical over 9 bases. V shed 4 bases, J shed 0 bases, and the junction held 5 bases outside the gene matches. CDR3 length: 16 residues. Germline V gives CDR1 LGHDT, CDR2 YNNKEL (reference sequence). In DNA form, the CDR3 reads TGTGCCAGCAGCCTCCTAGCGGGGTACAGCACAGATACGCAGTATTTT. Protein sequence: CASSLLAGYSTDTQYF.